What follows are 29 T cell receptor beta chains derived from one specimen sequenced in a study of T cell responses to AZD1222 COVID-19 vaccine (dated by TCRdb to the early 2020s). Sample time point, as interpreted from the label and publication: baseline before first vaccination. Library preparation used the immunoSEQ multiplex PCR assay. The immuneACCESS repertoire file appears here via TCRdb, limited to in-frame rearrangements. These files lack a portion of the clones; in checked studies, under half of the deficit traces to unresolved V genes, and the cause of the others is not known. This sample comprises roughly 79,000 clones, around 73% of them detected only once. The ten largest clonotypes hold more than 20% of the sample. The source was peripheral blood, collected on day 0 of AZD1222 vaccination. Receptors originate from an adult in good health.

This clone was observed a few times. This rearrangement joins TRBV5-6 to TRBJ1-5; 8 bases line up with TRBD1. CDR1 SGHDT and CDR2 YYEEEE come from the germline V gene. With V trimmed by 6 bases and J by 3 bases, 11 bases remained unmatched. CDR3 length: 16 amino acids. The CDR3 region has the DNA TGTGCCAGCACCCAAGGACAGGGCGAAGTCAATCAGCCCCAGCATTTT. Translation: CASTQGQGEVNQPQHF. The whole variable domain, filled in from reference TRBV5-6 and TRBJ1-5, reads DAGVTQSPTHLIKTRGQQVTLRCSPKSGHDTVSWYQQALGQGPQFIFQYYEEEERQRGNFPDRFSGHQFPNYSSELNVNALLLGDSALYLCASTQGQGEVNQPQHFGDGTRLSIL.

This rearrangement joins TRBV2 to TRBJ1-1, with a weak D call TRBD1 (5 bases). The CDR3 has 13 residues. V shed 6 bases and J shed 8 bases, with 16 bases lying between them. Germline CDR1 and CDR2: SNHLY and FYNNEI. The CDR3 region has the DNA TGTGCCAGCAGAGCCGGGACCTCGGGAGAAGCTTTCTTT. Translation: CASRAGTSGEAFF.

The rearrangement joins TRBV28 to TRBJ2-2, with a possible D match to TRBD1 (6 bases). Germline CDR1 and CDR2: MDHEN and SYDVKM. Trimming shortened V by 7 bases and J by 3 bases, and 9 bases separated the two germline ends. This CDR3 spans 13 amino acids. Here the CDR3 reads CASTTGYTGELFF. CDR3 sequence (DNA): TGTGCCAGCACAACAGGGTACACCGGGGAGCTGTTTTTT.

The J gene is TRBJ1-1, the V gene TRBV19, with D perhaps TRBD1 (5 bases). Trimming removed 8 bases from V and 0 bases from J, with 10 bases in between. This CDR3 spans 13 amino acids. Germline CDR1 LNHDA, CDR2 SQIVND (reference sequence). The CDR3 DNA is TGTGCCAGTTCAGGGTTCCTGAACACTGAAGCTTTCTTT. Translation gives CASSGFLNTEAFF. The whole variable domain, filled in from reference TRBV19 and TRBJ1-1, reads DGGITQSPKYLFRKEGQNVTLSCEQNLNHDAMYWYRQDPGQGLRLIYYSQIVNDFQKGDIAEGYSVSREKKESFPLTVTSAQKNPTAFYLCASSGFLNTEAFFGQGTRLTVV.

The CDR3 DNA sequence: TGCAGTGCTAGTACGGATCTCGGAAACACCATATATTTT. Translating it yields CSASTDLGNTIYF. This chain links TRBV20-1 with TRBJ1-3; D remains ambiguous. Per the germline V gene, CDR1 is DFQATT and CDR2 is SNEGSKA (reference sequence). CDR3 length equals 13 residues. V gave up 3 bases and J gave up 4 bases, with 10 bases separating them.

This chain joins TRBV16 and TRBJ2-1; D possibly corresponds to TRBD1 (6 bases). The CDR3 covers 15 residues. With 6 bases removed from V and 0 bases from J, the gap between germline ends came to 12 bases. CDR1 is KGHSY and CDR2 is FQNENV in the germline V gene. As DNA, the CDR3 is TGTGCCAGCAGTCCCGGACAGAGCTCCTACAATGAGCAGTTCTTC. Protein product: CASSPGQSSYNEQFF.

The CDR3 loop reads CASSASVANTGELFF. CDR3 nucleotides: TGTGCCAGCTCAGCAAGCGTTGCGAACACCGGGGAGCTGTTTTTT. The V and J genes are TRBV18 and TRBJ2-2; no clear D gene. The V end lost 5 bases, the J end lost 0 bases, and 10 bases lay between the germline ends. Germline V gives CDR1 KGHSH, CDR2 LQKENI. CDR3 length equals 15 residues. Supplemented by reference TRBV18 and TRBJ2-2, the full variable domain reads NAGVMQNPRHLVRRRGQEARLRCSPMKGHSHVYWYRQLPEEGLKFMVYLQKENIIDESGMPKERFSAEFPKEGPSILRIQQVVRGDSAAYFCASSASVANTGELFFGEGSRLTVL.

The CDR3 DNA follows: TGTGCCAGCAGCCGGGGGAGCGGCCAAGGGCCCTACGAGCAGTACTTC. Translated: CASSRGSGQGPYEQYF. The chain carries TRBV7-8 and TRBJ2-7; a possible D gene is TRBD2 (6 bases). This CDR3 spans 16 amino acids. Germline V gene sequence: CDR1 SGHVS, CDR2 FQNEAQ. V was pared by 5 bases and J by 2 bases, with 19 bases between.

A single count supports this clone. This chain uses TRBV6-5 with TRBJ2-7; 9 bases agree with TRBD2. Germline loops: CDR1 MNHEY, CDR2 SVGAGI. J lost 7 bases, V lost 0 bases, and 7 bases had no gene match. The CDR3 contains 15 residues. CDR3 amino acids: CASSYSSGSIREQYF. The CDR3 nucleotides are TGTGCCAGCAGTTACTCTAGCGGGAGTATACGGGAGCAGTACTTC.

The CDR3 loop is CASSHAPLSGTEAFF. The CDR3 nucleotides read TGTGCCAGCAGTCATGCACCCTTAAGTGGCACTGAAGCTTTCTTT. The chain carries TRBV7-9 and TRBJ1-1; no clear D gene. The CDR3 is 15 amino acids. V lost 6 bases to trimming and J lost 4 bases, with 18 bases between them. Germline V gene lookup returns CDR1 SEHNR and CDR2 FQNEAQ (reference sequence). Based on the CDR3 plus reference TRBV7-9 and TRBJ1-1, the full variable domain is DTGVSQNPRHKITKRGQNVTFRCDPISEHNRLYWYRQTLGQGPEFLTYFQNEAQLEKSRLLSDRFSAERPKGSFSTLEIQRTEQGDSAMYLCASSHAPLSGTEAFFGQGTRLTVV.

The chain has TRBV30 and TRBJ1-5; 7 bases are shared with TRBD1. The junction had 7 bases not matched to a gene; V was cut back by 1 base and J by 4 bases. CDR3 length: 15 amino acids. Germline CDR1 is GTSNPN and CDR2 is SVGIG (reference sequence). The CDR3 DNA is TGTGCCTGGAGTGCTGGACAGGTACCTAATCAGCCCCAGCATTTT. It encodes CAWSAGQVPNQPQHF.

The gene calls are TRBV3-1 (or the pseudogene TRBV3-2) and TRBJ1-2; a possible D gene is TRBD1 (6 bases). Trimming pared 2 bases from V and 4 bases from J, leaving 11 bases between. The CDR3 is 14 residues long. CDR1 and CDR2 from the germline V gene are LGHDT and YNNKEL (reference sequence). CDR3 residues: CASSQMTGVYGYTF. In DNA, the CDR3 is TGTGCCAGCAGCCAAATGACAGGAGTCTATGGCTACACCTTC.

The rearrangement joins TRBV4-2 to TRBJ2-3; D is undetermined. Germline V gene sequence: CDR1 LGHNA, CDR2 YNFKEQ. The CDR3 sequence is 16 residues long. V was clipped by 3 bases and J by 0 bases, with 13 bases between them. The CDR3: CASSQGKLRSTDTQYF. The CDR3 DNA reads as TGTGCCAGCAGCCAGGGGAAACTTAGAAGCACAGATACGCAGTATTTT.

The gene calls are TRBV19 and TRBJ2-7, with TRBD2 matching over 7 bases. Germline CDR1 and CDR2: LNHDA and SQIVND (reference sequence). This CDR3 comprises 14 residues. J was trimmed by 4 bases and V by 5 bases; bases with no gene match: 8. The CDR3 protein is CASSVGGPGYEQYF. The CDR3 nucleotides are TGTGCCAGTAGTGTGGGAGGGCCGGGATACGAGCAGTACTTC.

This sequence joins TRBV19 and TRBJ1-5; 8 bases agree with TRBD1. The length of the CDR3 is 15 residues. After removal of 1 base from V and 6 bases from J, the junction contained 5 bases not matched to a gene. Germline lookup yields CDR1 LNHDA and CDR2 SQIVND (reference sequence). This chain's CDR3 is CASSIVGQGGQPQHF. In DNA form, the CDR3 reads TGTGCCAGTAGTATAGTAGGACAGGGCGGTCAGCCCCAGCATTTT.

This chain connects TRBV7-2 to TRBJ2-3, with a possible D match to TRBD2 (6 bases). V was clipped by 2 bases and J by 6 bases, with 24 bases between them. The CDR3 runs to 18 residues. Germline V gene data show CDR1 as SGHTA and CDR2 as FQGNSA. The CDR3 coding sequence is TGTGCCAGCAGCTTAAGGGACGCGCGGGCGGGGTTCAGGGATACGCAGTATTTT. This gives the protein CASSLRDARAGFRDTQYF.

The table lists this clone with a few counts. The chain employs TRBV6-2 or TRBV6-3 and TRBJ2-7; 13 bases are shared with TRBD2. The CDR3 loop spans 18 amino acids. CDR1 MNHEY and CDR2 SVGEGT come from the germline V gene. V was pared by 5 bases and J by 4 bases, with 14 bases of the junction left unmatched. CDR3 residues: CASSQPRTSGSLDYEQYF. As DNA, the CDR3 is TGTGCCAGCAGTCAACCTAGGACTAGCGGGAGTCTGGATTACGAGCAGTACTTC.

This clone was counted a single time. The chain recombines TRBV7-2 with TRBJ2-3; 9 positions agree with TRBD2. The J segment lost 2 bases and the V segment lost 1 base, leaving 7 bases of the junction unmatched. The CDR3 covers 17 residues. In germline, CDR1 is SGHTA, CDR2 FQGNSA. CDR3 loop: CASSLVAGGSFTDTQYF. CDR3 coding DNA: TGTGCCAGCAGCTTAGTGGCGGGAGGGTCCTTCACAGATACGCAGTATTTT.

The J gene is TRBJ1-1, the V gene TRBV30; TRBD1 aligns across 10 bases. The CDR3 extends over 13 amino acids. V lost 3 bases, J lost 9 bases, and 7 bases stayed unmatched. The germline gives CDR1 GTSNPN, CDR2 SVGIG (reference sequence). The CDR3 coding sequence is TGTGCCTGGAGCAGCATGGGACAGGGGAAAGCTTTCTTT. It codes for CAWSSMGQGKAFF. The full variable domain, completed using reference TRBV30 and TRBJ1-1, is SQTIHQWPATLVQPVGSPLSLECTVEGTSNPNLYWYRQAAGRGLQLLFYSVGIGQISSEVPQNLSASRPQDRQFILSSKKLLLSDSGFYLCAWSSMGQGKAFFGQGTRLTVV.

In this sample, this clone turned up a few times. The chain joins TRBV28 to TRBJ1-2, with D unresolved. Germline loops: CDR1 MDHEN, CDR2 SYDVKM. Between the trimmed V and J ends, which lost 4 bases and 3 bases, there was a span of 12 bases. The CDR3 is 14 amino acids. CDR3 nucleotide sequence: TGTGCCAGCAGTTCAGCTCCCGAATACTATGGCTACACCTTC. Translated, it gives CASSSAPEYYGYTF.

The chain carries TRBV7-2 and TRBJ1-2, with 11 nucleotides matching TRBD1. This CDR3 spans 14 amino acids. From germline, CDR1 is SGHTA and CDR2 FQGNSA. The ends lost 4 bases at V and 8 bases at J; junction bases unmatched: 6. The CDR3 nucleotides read TGTGCCAGCAGCTCAGGACAGGGGGCGTTCGGCTACACCTTC. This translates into CASSSGQGAFGYTF.

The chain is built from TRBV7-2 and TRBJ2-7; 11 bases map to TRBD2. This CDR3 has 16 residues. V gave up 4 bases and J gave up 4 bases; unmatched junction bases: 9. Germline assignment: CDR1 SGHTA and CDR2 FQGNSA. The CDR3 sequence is CASSSAPGLAVYEQYF. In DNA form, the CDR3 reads TGTGCCAGCAGCTCCGCGCCGGGACTAGCGGTATACGAGCAGTACTTC.

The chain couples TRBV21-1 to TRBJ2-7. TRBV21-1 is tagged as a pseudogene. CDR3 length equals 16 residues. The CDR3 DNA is TGTGCCAGCAGCAAAGCCCGGGACGGGCTCTCCTACGAGCAGTACTTC. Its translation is CASSKARDGLSYEQYF.

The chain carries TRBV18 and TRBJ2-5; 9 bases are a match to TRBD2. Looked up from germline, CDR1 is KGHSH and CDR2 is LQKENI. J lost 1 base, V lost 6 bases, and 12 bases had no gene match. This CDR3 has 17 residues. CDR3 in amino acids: CASSEYWSAGGQETQYF. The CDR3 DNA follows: TGTGCCAGCTCCGAGTATTGGTCAGCGGGAGGCCAAGAGACCCAGTACTTC.

This CDR3 is CASSLAWAGNSGANVLTF. The CDR3 bases are TGTGCCAGCAGCTTAGCGTGGGCGGGAAACTCTGGGGCCAACGTCCTGACTTTC. The chain joins TRBV7-2 to TRBJ2-6, with D possibly TRBD2 on 6 matching bases. With 0 bases removed from V and 0 bases from J, the gap between germline ends came to 12 bases. Germline V lookup: CDR1 SGHTA, CDR2 FQGNSA. The CDR3 totals 18 residues.

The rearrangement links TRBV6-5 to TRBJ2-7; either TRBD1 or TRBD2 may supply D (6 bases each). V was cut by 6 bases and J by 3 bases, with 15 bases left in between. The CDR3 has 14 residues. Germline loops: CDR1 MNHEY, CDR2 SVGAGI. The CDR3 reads CASRPPKGGYEQYF. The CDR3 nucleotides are TGTGCCAGCAGACCCCCCAAGGGGGGCTACGAGCAGTACTTC.

CDR3 DNA sequence: TGCGCCAGCAGTGACCTAGGTCAGGGCTACACCTTC. Protein: CASSDLGQGYTF. V usage is TRBV10-1 and J usage is TRBJ1-2; D unresolved. The germline gives CDR1 WNHNN, CDR2 SYGVQD (reference sequence). With 3 bases removed from V and 8 bases from J, the gap between germline ends came to 10 bases. CDR3 length: 12 residues.

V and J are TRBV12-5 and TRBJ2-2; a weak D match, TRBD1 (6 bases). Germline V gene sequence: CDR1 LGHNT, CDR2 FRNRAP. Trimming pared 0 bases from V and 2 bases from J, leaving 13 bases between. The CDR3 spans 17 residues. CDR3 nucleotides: TGTGCTAGTGGTTTGGTACTAGGGGGAGTCAACACCGGGGAGCTGTTTTTT. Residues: CASGLVLGGVNTGELFF.

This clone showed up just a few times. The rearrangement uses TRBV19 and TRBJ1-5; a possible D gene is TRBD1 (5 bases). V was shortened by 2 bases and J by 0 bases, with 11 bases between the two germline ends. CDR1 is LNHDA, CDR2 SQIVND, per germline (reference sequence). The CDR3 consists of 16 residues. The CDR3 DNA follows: TGTGCCAGTAGTATACGGGGCAGTTATAGCAATCAGCCCCAGCATTTT. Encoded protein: CASSIRGSYSNQPQHF.